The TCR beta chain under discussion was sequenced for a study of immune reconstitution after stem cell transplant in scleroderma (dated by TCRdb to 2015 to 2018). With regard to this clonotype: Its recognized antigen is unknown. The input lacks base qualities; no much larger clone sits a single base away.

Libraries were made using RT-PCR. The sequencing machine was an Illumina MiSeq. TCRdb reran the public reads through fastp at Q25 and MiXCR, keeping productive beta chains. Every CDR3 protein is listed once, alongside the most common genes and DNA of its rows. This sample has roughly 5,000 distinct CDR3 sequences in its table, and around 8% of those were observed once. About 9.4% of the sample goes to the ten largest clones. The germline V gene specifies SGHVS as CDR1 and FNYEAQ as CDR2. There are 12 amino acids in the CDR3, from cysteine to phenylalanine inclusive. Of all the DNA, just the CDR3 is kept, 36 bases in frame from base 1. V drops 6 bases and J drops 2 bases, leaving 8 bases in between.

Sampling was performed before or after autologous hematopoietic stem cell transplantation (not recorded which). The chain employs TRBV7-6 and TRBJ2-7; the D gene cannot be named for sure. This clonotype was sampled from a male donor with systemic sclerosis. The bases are TGTGCCAGCAGTCCTTCCACCTACGAGCAGTACTTC. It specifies CASSPSTYEQYF.